The text below deals with one T cell receptor beta chain. Its antigen is undetermined. The table came from immunoSEQ multiplex PCR; TCRdb's copy has only in-frame clones and leaves some out. The table shows tens of thousands of clones, with about 80% occurring only once. ViraFEST assay sequencing came after antigen-specific CD4+ T cells were expanded with viral peptide pools. A roughly ten-day culture period preceded the isolation of CD4+ T cells. As their vaccination, participants received two doses of either BNT162b2 or mRNA-1273. V gave up 1 base and J gave up 4 bases, with 11 bases separating them. Per the germline V gene, CDR1 is MNHNS and CDR2 is SASEGT. The CDR3 consists of 15 residues. This entry comes from a study of vaccination effects on CD4 cells after COVID-19. Regarding the study as a whole: Both infection-induced and vaccine-induced clones contracted markedly at late post-vaccination timepoints.

The sample was CD4+ T cells from PBMCs cultured with HCoV-229E spike peptides, taken after COVID-19 vaccination. The genes are TRBV6-1 and TRBJ1-5, with D unresolved. The clonotype comes from a human donor who received a COVID-19 vaccine. This CDR3 reads CASSEVWRINQPQHF. CDR3 in DNA: TGTGCCAGCAGTGAAGTTTGGCGGATTAATCAGCCCCAGCATTTT.